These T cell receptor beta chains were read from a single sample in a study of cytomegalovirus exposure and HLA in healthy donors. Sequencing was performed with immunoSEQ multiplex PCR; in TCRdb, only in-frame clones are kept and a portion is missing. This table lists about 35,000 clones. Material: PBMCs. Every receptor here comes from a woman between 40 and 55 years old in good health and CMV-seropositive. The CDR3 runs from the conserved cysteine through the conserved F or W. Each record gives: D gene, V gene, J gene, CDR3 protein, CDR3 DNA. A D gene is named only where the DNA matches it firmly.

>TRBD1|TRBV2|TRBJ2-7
CASSRDSYEQYF
TGTGCCAGCAGTAGGGACAGCTACGAGCAGTACTTC
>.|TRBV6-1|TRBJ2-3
CASTPTADTQYF
TGTGCCAGCACGCCGACAGCAGATACGCAGTATTTT
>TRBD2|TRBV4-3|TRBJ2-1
CASSSTSTDNEQFF
TGCGCCAGCAGCTCGACTAGCACCGACAATGAGCAGTTCTTC
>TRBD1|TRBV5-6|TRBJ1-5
CASSEDRGHGPQHF
TGTGCCAGCAGCGAGGACAGGGGGCATGGGCCCCAGCATTTT
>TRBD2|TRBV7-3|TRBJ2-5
CASSLGAGLAGQETQYF
TGTGCCAGCAGCTTGGGGGCGGGACTAGCGGGACAAGAGACCCAGTACTTC
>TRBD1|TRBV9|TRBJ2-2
CASSPRGQGHTGELFF
TGTGCCAGCAGCCCACGGGGACAGGGTCACACCGGGGAGCTGTTTTTT
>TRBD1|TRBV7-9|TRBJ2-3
CASSRGTGTGFTDKQYF
TGTGCCAGCAGCCGTGGTACCGGGACAGGGTTTACAGATAAGCAGTATTTT
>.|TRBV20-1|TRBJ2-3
CSARRTDTQYF
TGCAGTGCGAGGCGTACAGATACGCAGTATTTT
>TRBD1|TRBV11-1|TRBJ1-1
CASSLEGTGVSDTEAFF
TGTGCCAGCAGCTTAGAAGGGACAGGGGTATCGGACACTGAAGCTTTCTTT
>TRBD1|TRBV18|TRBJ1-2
CASLVGGRNYGYTF
TGTGCCAGCCTCGTAGGGGGCCGTAATTATGGCTACACCTTC
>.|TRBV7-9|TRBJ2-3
CASSQTRFGTDTQYF
TGTGCCAGCAGCCAAACCAGGTTCGGCACAGATACGCAGTATTTT
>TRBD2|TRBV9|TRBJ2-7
CASSVGHSRGAYEQYF
TGTGCCAGCAGCGTAGGGCATTCCCGGGGGGCCTACGAGCAGTACTTC
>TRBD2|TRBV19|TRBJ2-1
CAVGTSGSNEQFF
TGTGCCGTCGGGACTAGCGGGAGCAATGAGCAGTTCTTC
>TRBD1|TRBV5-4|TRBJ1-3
CASSLGTGVGNTIYF
TGTGCCAGCAGCTTGGGGACAGGGGTTGGAAACACCATATATTTT
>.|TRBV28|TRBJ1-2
CASSRAGGVFGYTF
TGTGCCAGCAGCCGAGCGGGAGGGGTCTTTGGCTACACCTTC
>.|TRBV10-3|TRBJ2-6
CAISGLGRPSSGANVLTF
TGTGCCATCAGTGGCCTAGGTAGGCCGAGCTCTGGGGCCAACGTCCTGACTTTC
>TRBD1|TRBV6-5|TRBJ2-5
CASRRTGQGGTQYF
TGTGCCAGCAGACGGACAGGCCAGGGCGGGACCCAGTACTTC
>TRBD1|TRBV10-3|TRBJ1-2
CATWLRDRPSLAF
TGTGCCACTTGGCTCCGGGACAGACCCTCCTTAGCCTTC
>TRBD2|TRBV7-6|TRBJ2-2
CASSFPGTSGATDITGELFF
TGTGCCAGCAGCTTCCCCGGGACTAGCGGAGCTACGGACATCACCGGGGAGCTGTTTTTT
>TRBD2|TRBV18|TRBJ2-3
CASHLAGVSDTQYF
TGTGCCAGCCATCTAGCGGGAGTCTCAGATACGCAGTATTTT
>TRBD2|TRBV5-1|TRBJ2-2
CASRRAGDSGELFF
TGCGCCAGCAGGAGAGCGGGAGATTCCGGGGAGCTGTTTTTT
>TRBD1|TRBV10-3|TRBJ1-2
CAISERTGAYGYTF
TGTGCCATCAGTGAGCGAACAGGGGCCTATGGCTACACCTTC